The rows below give T cell receptor beta chains drawn from one sample of a study of post-analysis software for immune sequencing data. TCRdb reanalysed the PCR reads using MiXCR and keeps one entry per CDR3 protein. The profile covers 380,000 or so distinct CDR3 sequences, with around 33% appearing a single time and roughly an eighth taken by the ten largest. The sequenced sample consisted of blood. The receptors here all came from a girl under 18 with multiple sclerosis. Both conserved end residues are part of each CDR3. A D gene is named only where the DNA matches it firmly. Size is omitted from some rows. Given values are once, few, many or a class for expanded clones.

>TRBJ2-7|NA|NA|TRBV28
TGTGCCAGCAGTGTGACAAGCTACGAGCAGTACTTC
CASSVTSYEQYF
>TRBJ2-5|few|TRBD1|TRBV6-2/TRBV6-3
TGTGCCAGCAGTGGGGGACAGACCCAAGAGACCCAGTACTTC
CASSGGQTQETQYF
>TRBJ2-3|few|TRBD2|TRBV9
TGTGCCAGCAGCGTAGTTCCAGCGGGGGGGAGAGATACGCAGTATTTT
CASSVVPAGGRDTQYF
>TRBJ2-7|NA|NA|TRBV6-5
TGTGCCAGCAGTTACGGTTCGATACCGATCTACGAGCAGTACTTC
CASSYGSIPIYEQYF
>TRBJ2-1|NA|NA|TRBV7-9
TGTGCCAGCAGCCCGGTGGGGGACCCCATTCACTACAATGAGCCGTTCTTC
CASSPVGDPIHYNEPFF
>TRBJ2-7|NA|TRBD1|TRBV7-2
TGTGCCAGCAGCCTTCCGGGACAGGGGGTGTCCTACGAGCAGTACTTC
CASSLPGQGVSYEQYF
>TRBJ2-7|NA|TRBD2|TRBV13
TGTGCCAGCAGCTTCCGGGGGGTCTACAATGAGCAGTACTTC
CASSFRGVYNEQYF
>TRBJ2-7|NA|TRBD2|TRBV4-1
TGCGCCAGCAGCCAAGTTGCAGCGGGGTCTCGCTACGAGCAGTACTTC
CASSQVAAGSRYEQYF
>TRBJ1-4|NA|TRBD1|TRBV7-2
TGTGCCAGCAGCAGGCCGGGACAGGGCATAGAAAAACTGTTTTTT
CASSRPGQGIEKLFF
>TRBJ2-7|NA|NA|TRBV5-1
TGCGCCAGCAGCTCCGGGACGGAAGTCGTCTACGAGCAGTACTTC
CASSSGTEVVYEQYF
>TRBJ1-5|few|TRBD1|TRBV28
TGTGCCAGCAGTTCACGGGGTAGGACAGGGGGCAGCAATCAGCCCCAGCATTTT
CASSSRGRTGGSNQPQHF
>TRBJ2-7|few|NA|TRBV7-9
TGTGCCAGCAGCTTAGACGAGCAGTACTTC
CASSLDEQYF